The following is a T cell receptor (beta chain) sequence with its context. Other nucleotide sequences from this sample produce the same CDR3. The data stem from a study of blood T cell repertoires in COVID-19. The protocol was immunoSEQ multiplex PCR, while the TCRdb copy is restricted to in-frame clones and leaves out a portion. The table lists about 270,000 clones, approximately 85% of them singletons, with around 6% in the top ten. The trim removed 5 bases at V and 1 base at J, leaving 4 bases unmatched. Germline V gene lookup returns CDR1 SGHVS and CDR2 FQNEAQ. The CDR3 totals 14 residues. This TCR derives from a woman of 80 years or more with COVID-19, enrolled during active disease. Sequenced sample: peripheral blood. This chain uses TRBV7-8 with TRBJ1-1; 7 bases align to TRBD1. The chain's CDR3 is CASSPRTGNTEAFF. The DNA for the CDR3 is TGTGCCAGCAGCCCTCGGACAGGGAACACTGAAGCTTTCTTT.